The 25 T cell receptor beta chains given below trace back to one sample, sequenced in a study of CD8+CD57+ T cells in acquired aplastic anemia (dated by TCRdb to the late 2010s). Reads for this sample came from an Illumina HiSeq 2000. TCR beta VDJ combination and CDR3 sequence profiling used genomic DNA as the template. TCRdb took the public reads, trimmed them with fastp at Q25, ran MiXCR for clone calling and kept in-frame beta chains. Here each entry gathers all rows of one CDR3 protein and keeps the most common genes and DNA. The sample records about 200,000 distinct CDR3 sequences, 55% to 65% of which are singletons. Roughly 64% of the sample comes from the top ten. Expansion of CD8+CD57+ cells had been shown by flow cytometry in the patients chosen for sequencing. The sequenced material came from sorted CD4+, CD8+, or CD8+CD57+ T cells (not recorded which) from PBMCs. The receptors stem from a human donor with aplastic anemia.

V and J are TRBV5-1 and TRBJ1-2; D might be TRBD1 (5 bases). The CDR3 is 16 amino acids. Trimming took 2 bases from V and 0 from J, leaving 14 bases between them. The germline gives CDR1 SGHRS, CDR2 YFSETQ. The CDR3 DNA reads as TGCGCCAGCAGCTTACGAGACAGCCCGGCTAACTATGGCTACACCTTC. Its protein product is CASSLRDSPANYGYTF.

This clonotype has more than one count but fewer than ten. V gene TRBV29-1 combines with J gene TRBJ2-7; 9 bases line up with TRBD1. The V gene's germline CDR1 is SQVTM and CDR2 ANQGSEA. The CDR3 spans 15 residues. V shed 3 bases, J shed 3 bases, and the junction held 9 bases outside the gene matches. The CDR3 DNA is TGCAGCGTTGAGCCCGGGGGACAGGGAAACTACGAGCAGTACTTC. This encodes CSVEPGGQGNYEQYF.

V gene TRBV7-9 combines with J gene TRBJ2-3; TRBD2 matches 8 bases. The CDR3 has 17 residues. The J segment lost 4 bases and the V segment lost 7 bases, leaving 16 bases of the junction unmatched. CDR1 is SEHNR and CDR2 is FQNEAQ in the germline V gene (reference sequence). This CDR3 reads CASTATGVSGTADTQYF. In nucleotides, the CDR3 is TGTGCCAGCACCGCAACGGGGGTTAGCGGGACCGCAGATACGCAGTATTTT.

The chain is built from TRBV7-3 and TRBJ2-5; TRBD2 matches at 12 bases. V lost 5 bases and J lost 1; bases outside the gene matches: 5. Looked up from germline, CDR1 is SGHTA and CDR2 is FQGTGA. This CDR3 has 16 amino acids. CDR3 sequence: CASSASGGGSQETQYF. Written as DNA, the CDR3 is TGTGCCAGCAGCGCTAGCGGGGGGGGGAGCCAAGAGACCCAGTACTTC.

The rearrangement links TRBV2 to TRBJ1-1; D gene unclear. The V gene lost 2 bases and the J gene lost 4 bases, with 11 bases spanning the gap. Germline V CDR1 and CDR2: SNHLY, FYNNEI. The CDR3 totals 14 residues. CDR3 nucleotides: TGTGCCAGCAGTGAACAGAGCAAGGTCACTGAAGCTTTCTTT. Its protein product is CASSEQSKVTEAFF.

V is TRBV29-1 and J is TRBJ2-5; D is uncertain. The V gene lost 4 bases and the J gene lost 5 bases, with 8 bases spanning the gap. CDR3 length: 11 amino acids. Germline CDR1 SQVTM, CDR2 ANQGSEA. The CDR3 reads CSVGLSETQYF. The CDR3 bases are TGCAGCGTTGGTCTATCTGAGACCCAGTACTTC.

CDR3 DNA: TGTGCCACCAGCAGACTTGGACAGAGGGAGGATGGCTACACCTTC. Protein sequence: CATSRLGQREDGYTF. The rearrangement uses TRBV15 and TRBJ1-2; TRBD1 might be the D (6 bases). Germline CDR1 LNHNV, CDR2 YYDKDF (reference sequence). This CDR3 contains 15 residues. With 2 bases removed from V and 6 bases from J, the gap between germline ends came to 16 bases.

The chain has TRBV7-9 and TRBJ1-4; D unclear. The CDR3 spans 15 residues. Trimming took 1 base from V and 8 from J, leaving 14 bases between them. Germline CDR1 reads SEHNR; CDR2 reads FQNEAQ (reference sequence). The CDR3 reads CASSLDGHSSEKLFF. CDR3 bases: TGTGCCAGCAGCTTAGACGGCCATTCCTCAGAAAAACTGTTTTTT.

The chain employs TRBV28 and TRBJ1-5, with D uncertain. The V gene lost 1 base and the J gene lost 0 bases, with 13 bases spanning the gap. CDR1 and CDR2 (germline): MDHEN, SYDVKM. The CDR3 is 17 amino acids. The CDR3 loop is CASSLSPTLLSNQPQHF. CDR3 DNA sequence: TGTGCCAGCAGTTTATCCCCGACCCTACTTAGCAATCAGCCCCAGCATTTT.

J is TRBJ2-3 and V is TRBV24-1; D is possibly TRBD1 (5 bases). This CDR3 comprises 17 residues. Germline CDR1 is KGHDR and CDR2 is SFDVKD. Trimming left V 5 bases short and J 1 base short, with 18 bases between. The CDR3 DNA is TGTGCCACCAGTGTGGGCTGGGGCGCATCCGGCACAGATACGCAGTATTTT. This encodes CATSVGWGASGTDTQYF.

J is TRBJ1-6 and V is TRBV19, with D hard to call. Germline loops: CDR1 LNHDA, CDR2 SQIVND (reference sequence). Trimming took off 3 bases at V and 7 bases at J, with 10 bases between the two ends. The CDR3 consists of 14 residues. CDR3 sequence: CASSMVGGNSPLHF. The CDR3 nucleotides read TGTGCCAGTAGTATGGTGGGCGGAAATTCACCCCTCCACTTT.

This clonotype was seen a handful of times. The rearrangement uses TRBV15 and TRBJ1-1, with 7 bases aligning to TRBD1. The V segment lost 2 bases and the J segment 4 bases; nucleotides outside the gene matches: 16. This CDR3 is 18 amino acids long. Per germline, CDR1 LNHNV and CDR2 YYDKDF (reference sequence). The CDR3 bases are TGTGCCACCAGCAGACCATTTCCGGGACAGCTGAGCGGCACTGAAGCTTTCTTT. Residues: CATSRPFPGQLSGTEAFF.

The chain has TRBV24-1 and TRBJ1-2; weak D call: TRBD1 (5 bases). CDR1 is KGHDR and CDR2 is SFDVKD in the germline V gene. The CDR3 spans 17 residues. Trimming took off 1 base at V and 3 bases at J, with 17 bases between the two ends. The CDR3 sequence is CATSDFSGTQKYYGYTF. As DNA, the CDR3 is TGTGCCACCAGTGATTTCTCCGGGACCCAGAAGTACTATGGCTACACCTTC.

A few counts support this clonotype. The chain uses TRBV20-1 and TRBJ2-3; D unclear. In germline, CDR1 is DFQATT, CDR2 SNEGSKA (reference sequence). The length of the CDR3 is 10 residues. V was cut by 3 bases and J by 6 bases, with 4 bases left in between. CDR3 sequence reads: CSASDDTQYF. The CDR3 DNA follows: TGCAGTGCTAGTGACGATACGCAGTATTTT.

This clonotype is a singleton in its sample. The rearrangement links TRBV20-1 to TRBJ2-3; a weak D match, TRBD2 (6 bases). The CDR3 extends over 13 amino acids. The V gene's germline CDR1 is DFQATT and CDR2 SNEGSKA (reference sequence). V lost 3 bases to trimming and J lost 2 bases, with 9 bases between them. The CDR3 loop reads CSARAGFTDTQYF. In DNA, the CDR3 is TGCAGTGCTAGGGCGGGATTCACAGATACGCAGTATTTT.

The rearrangement links TRBV29-1 to TRBJ1-6; 10 bases fit TRBD1. With V trimmed by 6 bases and J by 8 bases, 4 bases remained unmatched. This CDR3 contains 13 residues. In germline, CDR1 is SQVTM, CDR2 ANQGSEA. CDR3 sequence (DNA): TGCAGCGTGATGACAGGGGGCTATTCACCCCTCCACTTT. Its protein product is CSVMTGGYSPLHF.

This clonotype has at least ten counts. The chain uses TRBV24-1 and TRBJ2-3; D gene unclear. The CDR3 consists of 13 residues. The germline CDR1 and CDR2 sequences are KGHDR and SFDVKD. Deletions cut 3 bases from V and 4 bases from J, with 7 bases between. For the CDR3, the DNA is TGTGCCACCAGTGATCTAGAATCAGATACGCAGTATTTT. Translating gives CATSDLESDTQYF.

This chain links TRBV7-9 with TRBJ2-5; 10 bases map to TRBD1. Germline CDR1 and CDR2: SEHNR and FQNEAQ (reference sequence). V was pared by 5 bases and J by 3 bases, with 3 bases of the junction left unmatched. The CDR3 has 14 amino acids. CDR3 loop: CASSQTGGKETQYF. CDR3 nucleotide sequence: TGTGCCAGCAGCCAGACAGGGGGCAAAGAGACCCAGTACTTC. Full variable domain (rest looked up from reference TRBV7-9 and TRBJ2-5): DTGVSQNPRHKITKRGQNVTFRCDPISEHNRLYWYRQTLGQGPEFLTYFQNEAQLEKSRLLSDRFSAERPKGSFSTLEIQRTEQGDSAMYLCASSQTGGKETQYFGPGTRLLVL.

This clonotype was seen ten or more times. The gene calls are TRBV7-8 and TRBJ2-1, with 7 bases that match TRBD1. V was pared by 5 bases and J by 5 bases, with 12 bases of the junction left unmatched. This CDR3 has 16 amino acids. From germline, CDR1 is SGHVS and CDR2 FQNEAQ. The CDR3 coding sequence is TGTGCCAGCAGCAAAACACGTGGGACAGTACACAATGAGCAGTTCTTC. Protein: CASSKTRGTVHNEQFF.

This clonotype has only a few counts. The V and J genes are TRBV2 and TRBJ2-5, with TRBD2 matching 7 bases. The CDR3 extends over 15 amino acids. Germline lookup yields CDR1 SNHLY and CDR2 FYNNEI. V lost 6 bases to trimming and J lost 2 bases; unmatched junction nucleotides: 9. CDR3 coding DNA: TGTGCCAGCAGACTCGACCTAGCGGAACAAGAGACCCAGTACTTC. Amino acid sequence: CASRLDLAEQETQYF.

This chain links TRBV24-1 with TRBJ1-2; D is undetermined. The CDR3 contains 12 residues. The V gene lost 3 bases and the J gene lost 7 bases, with 8 bases spanning the gap. CDR1 and CDR2 (germline): KGHDR, SFDVKD. CDR3 sequence: CATSDPGGGYTF. The CDR3 bases are TGTGCCACCAGTGATCCCGGCGGTGGCTACACCTTC.

The chain has TRBV14 and TRBJ2-7; a weak D match, TRBD2 (5 bases). V lost 4 bases to trimming and J lost 6 bases, with 16 bases between them. Germline assignment: CDR1 SGHDN and CDR2 FVKESK. The CDR3 spans 14 residues. The DNA of the CDR3 is TGTGCCAGCAGCCCGCACGCTAGCCAAGGCGAGCAGTACTTC. Amino acids: CASSPHASQGEQYF.

This chain joins TRBV10-2 and TRBJ2-2, with D hard to call. Germline CDR1 reads WSHSY; CDR2 reads SAAADI. The germline V and J ends were trimmed by 6 bases and 10 bases, with 12 bases remaining between them. This CDR3 is built from 12 residues. CDR3 residues: CASRLIQTELFF. The CDR3 DNA reads as TGCGCCAGCAGGCTGATACAGACGGAGCTGTTTTTT.

This sequence joins TRBV4-2 and TRBJ2-5; possibly TRBD2 for D (6 bases). CDR1 is LGHNA, CDR2 YNFKEQ, per germline. Trimming pared 5 bases from V and 0 bases from J, leaving 13 bases between. This CDR3 region has 15 residues. CDR3 residues: CASSTGGDYQETQYF. DNA for the CDR3: TGTGCCAGCAGCACTGGCGGGGACTACCAAGAGACCCAGTACTTC.

Many counts were recorded for this clonotype. The gene calls are TRBV20-1 and TRBJ2-7, with 7 bases matching TRBD2. There are 15 residues in the CDR3. Germline loops: CDR1 DFQATT, CDR2 SNEGSKA (reference sequence). The V and J ends lost 6 bases and 2 bases, in that order; junction bases with no gene match: 13. CDR3 protein: CSATSFEGTTYEQYF. In DNA, the CDR3 is TGCAGTGCCACTTCTTTCGAGGGGACTACCTACGAGCAGTACTTC.